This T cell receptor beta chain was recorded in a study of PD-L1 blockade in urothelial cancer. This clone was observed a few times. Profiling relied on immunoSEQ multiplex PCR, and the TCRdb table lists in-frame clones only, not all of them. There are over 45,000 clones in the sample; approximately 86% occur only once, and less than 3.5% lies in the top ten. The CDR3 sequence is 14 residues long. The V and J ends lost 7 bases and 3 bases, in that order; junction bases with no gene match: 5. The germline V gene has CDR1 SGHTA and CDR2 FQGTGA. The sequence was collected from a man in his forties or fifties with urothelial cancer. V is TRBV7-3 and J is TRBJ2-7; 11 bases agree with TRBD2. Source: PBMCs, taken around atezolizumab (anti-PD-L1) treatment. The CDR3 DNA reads TGTGCCAGCATCCCCCTAGCGGGAGGCTACGAGCAGTACTTC. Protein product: CASIPLAGGYEQYF.